The sequence of this T cell receptor (beta chain) was determined in a study of blood T cell repertoires in COVID-19. About the research overall: The United States, Italy and Spain supplied acute and convalescent COVID-19 samples. T cells, B-cell-depleted T cells, or PBMCs provided the cDNA or gDNA that served as material.

Per the authors' pipeline: Estimates of nucleated cell counts were drawn from the amplification of reference gene primers. Libraries were prepared by immunoSEQ multiplex PCR; TCRdb keeps only in-frame clonotypes and omits some of them. V and J calls and clone size are given by that table; D and trimming were obtained from the DNA. The table shows about 160,000 clones, with 84% occurring only once. The V gene's germline CDR1 is LGHNA and CDR2 YSLEER. The CDR3 consists of 12 residues. V was clipped by 0 bases and J by 4 bases, with 4 bases between them. Sequencing was performed on peripheral blood. This TCR derives from a man aged 40-50 years who had recovered from COVID-19. The chain recombines TRBV4-3 with TRBJ2-7; D ambiguous. CDR3 amino acids: CASSQDSYEQYF. The CDR3, as DNA: TGCGCCAGCAGCCAAGACAGTTACGAGCAGTACTTC.